This TCR beta chain was observed in a study of CD4 T cells in relation to SARS-CoV-2 and coronaviruses. This clone came up once. This CDR3 is built from 14 residues. The unexposed donors gave CD4+ T cells in 2011-2018, prior to COVID-19. Clones were read by immunoSEQ multiplex PCR, and TCRdb kept only the in-frame ones, dropping some. The table has some 65,000 clones, about 90% seen once. The chain combines TRBV21-1 with TRBJ2-7; TRBD1, the table's D call, was not compared with the DNA. TRBV21-1 is annotated as a pseudogene. This sequence was found in a human donor in good health. The sequencing input was memory CD4+ T cells from PBMCs. The CDR3 protein is CASSNDRGRCEQYF. In DNA, the CDR3 is TGTGCCAGCAGCAACGACAGGGGGAGGTGCGAGCAGTACTTC.